A selection of T cell receptor beta chains follows, all from one sample in a study of shared clonotypes between healthy human individuals. Sequencing used immunoSEQ multiplex PCR; TCRdb keeps in-frame clones, though not all of them. The sample holds some 2,500,000 clones, over 85% seen once. Sequencing was performed on naive CD4+ T cells from PBMCs. Every receptor here comes from a young man in good health. Some clones in this sample may be carry-over from other donors' samples. The CDR3 runs from the conserved cysteine through the conserved F or W. D genes are given only for firm matches. Clone sizes are given selectively: once, few, many, or a class where the clone is expanded.

size	D	V	length	J	DNA	CDR3
-	-	TRBV2	15	TRBJ1-5	TGTGCCAGCAGTGATCCGGGGGGCAGGAATCAGCCCCAGCATTTT	CASSDPGGRNQPQHF
-	TRBD2	TRBV5-1	14	TRBJ2-3	TGCGCCAGCAGCTTGAACGGGAGGGGAGATACGCAGTATTTT	CASSLNGRGDTQYF
once	TRBD1	TRBV9	13	TRBJ2-5	TGTGCCAGCAGCGTACAGGGGGATGGGACCCAGTACTTC	CASSVQGDGTQYF
-	TRBD2	TRBV2	12	TRBJ2-5	TGTGCCAGCGCAGCGGGAGAAGAGACCCAGTACTTC	CASAAGEETQYF
-	TRBD2	TRBV2	19	TRBJ2-2	TGTGCCAGCAGATACCCTCGACTAGCGGGACGTTCCGACACCGGGGAGCTGTTTTTT	CASRYPRLAGRSDTGELFF
-	TRBD2	TRBV28	15	TRBJ2-3	TGTGCCAGCACCGAACATAGCGGGAGGGTGATTCCGCAGTATTTT	CASTEHSGRVIPQYF
-	TRBD1	TRBV28	15	TRBJ2-7	TGTGCCAGCAGACAGATCGGGACAGGGAGCCACGAGCAGTACTTC	CASRQIGTGSHEQYF
-	-	TRBV7-9	11	TRBJ2-3	TGTGCCAGCAGCCCCGCAGATACGCAGTATTTT	CASSPADTQYF
-	TRBD2	TRBV28	23	TRBJ2-2	TGTGCCAGCAGTTTCTGGGCCAGGGGTGCGAGTGGACTAGCGGGAGGGCGGACCGGGGAGCTGTTTTTT	CASSFWARGASGLAGGRTGELFF
-	-	TRBV7-9	16	TRBJ2-5	TGTGCCAGCAGCCTAGGGGAGTATAGCCTACAAGAGACCCAGTACTTC	CASSLGEYSLQETQYF
few	-	TRBV7-3	14	TRBJ2-7	TGTGCCAGCAGCTCGACCAATAGGGTCCACGAGCAGTACTTC	CASSSTNRVHEQYF
-	-	TRBV28	15	TRBJ2-7	TGTGCCAGCAGTCAGGATGGGAGGTATTCCTACGAGCAGTACTTC	CASSQDGRYSYEQYF
-	TRBD2	TRBV18	14	TRBJ2-5	TGTGCCAGCTCACCGGGACTAGGCCAGGGGACCCAGTACTTC	CASSPGLGQGTQYF